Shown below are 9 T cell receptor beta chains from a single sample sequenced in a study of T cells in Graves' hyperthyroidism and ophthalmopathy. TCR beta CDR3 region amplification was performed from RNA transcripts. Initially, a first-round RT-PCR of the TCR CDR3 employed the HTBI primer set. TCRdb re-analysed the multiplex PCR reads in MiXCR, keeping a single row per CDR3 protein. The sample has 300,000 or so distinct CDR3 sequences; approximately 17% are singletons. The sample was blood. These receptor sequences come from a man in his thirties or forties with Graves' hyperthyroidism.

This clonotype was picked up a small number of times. The CDR3 nucleotides read TGTGCCAGCAGCCCGTTTGGAGGCAATCAGCCCCAGCATTTT. Amino acid sequence: CASSPFGGNQPQHF. This rearrangement joins TRBV7-9 to TRBJ1-5; D unclear. Trimming pared 5 bases from V and 2 bases from J, leaving 10 bases between. The CDR3 sequence is 14 residues long. CDR1 and CDR2 from the germline V gene are SEHNR and FQNEAQ (reference sequence).

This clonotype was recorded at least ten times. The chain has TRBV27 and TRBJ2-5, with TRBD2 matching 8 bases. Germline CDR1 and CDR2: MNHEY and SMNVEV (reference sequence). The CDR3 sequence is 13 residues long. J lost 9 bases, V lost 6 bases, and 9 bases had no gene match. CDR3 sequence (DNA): TGTGCCAGCAGCTGGGGACTAGTCAGCCCCCAGTACTTC. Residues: CASSWGLVSPQYF.

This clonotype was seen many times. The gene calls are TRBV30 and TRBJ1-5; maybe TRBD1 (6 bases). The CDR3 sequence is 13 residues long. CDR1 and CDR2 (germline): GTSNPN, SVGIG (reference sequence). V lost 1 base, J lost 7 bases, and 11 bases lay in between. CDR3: CAWSEGVGQPQHF. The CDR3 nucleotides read TGTGCCTGGAGTGAGGGGGTCGGCCAGCCCCAGCATTTT.

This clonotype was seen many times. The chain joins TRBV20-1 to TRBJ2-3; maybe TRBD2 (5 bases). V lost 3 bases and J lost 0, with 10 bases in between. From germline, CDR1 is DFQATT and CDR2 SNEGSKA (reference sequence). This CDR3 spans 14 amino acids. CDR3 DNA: TGCAGTGCTAGTCGGGGAACTAGCACAGATACGCAGTATTTT. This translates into CSASRGTSTDTQYF.

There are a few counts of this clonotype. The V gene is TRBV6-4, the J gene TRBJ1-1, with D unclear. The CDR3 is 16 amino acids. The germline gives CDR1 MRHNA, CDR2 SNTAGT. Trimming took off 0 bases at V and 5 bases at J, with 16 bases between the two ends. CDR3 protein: CASSDSLNGVGTEAFF. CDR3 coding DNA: TGTGCCAGCAGTGACTCCCTCAACGGGGTAGGAACTGAAGCTTTCTTT.

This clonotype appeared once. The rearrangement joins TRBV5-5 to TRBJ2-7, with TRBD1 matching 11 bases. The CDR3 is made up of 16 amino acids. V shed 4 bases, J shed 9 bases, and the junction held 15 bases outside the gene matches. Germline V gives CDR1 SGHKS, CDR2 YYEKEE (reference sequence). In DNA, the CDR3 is TGTGCCAGCAGCCCAGGAGGGACAGGGGGGTCCGACGCGCAGTACTTC. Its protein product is CASSPGGTGGSDAQYF.

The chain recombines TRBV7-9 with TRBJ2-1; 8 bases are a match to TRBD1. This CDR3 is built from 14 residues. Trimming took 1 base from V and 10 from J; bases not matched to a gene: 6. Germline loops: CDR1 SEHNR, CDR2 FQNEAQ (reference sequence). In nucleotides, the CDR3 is TGTGCCAGCAGCTTAGTTGGACAGGGTAGGGAGCAGTTCTTC. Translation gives CASSLVGQGREQFF.

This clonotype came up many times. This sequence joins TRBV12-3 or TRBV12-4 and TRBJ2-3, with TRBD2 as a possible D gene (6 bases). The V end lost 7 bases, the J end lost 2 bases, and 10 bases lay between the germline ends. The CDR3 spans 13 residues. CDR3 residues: CASTAGTTDTQYF. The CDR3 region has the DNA TGTGCCAGCACGGCGGGAACCACAGATACGCAGTATTTT.

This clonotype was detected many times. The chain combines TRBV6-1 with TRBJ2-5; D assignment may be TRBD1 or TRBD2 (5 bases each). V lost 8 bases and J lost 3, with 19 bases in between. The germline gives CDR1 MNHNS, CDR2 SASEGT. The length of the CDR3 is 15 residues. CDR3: CASRNFRDGKETQYF. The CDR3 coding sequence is TGTGCCAGCCGAAATTTCCGGGACGGAAAAGAGACCCAGTACTTC.